The T cell receptor (beta chain) described here comes from a study of blood T cell repertoires in COVID-19. For the study at large: COVID-19 samples, acute and convalescent, were from the United States, Italy and Spain. From T cells, B-cell-depleted T cells, or PBMCs came the material, which was cDNA or gDNA.

Germline V gene data show CDR1 as KGHDR and CDR2 as SFDVKD. Trimming at V came to 4 bases and at J to 7 bases, leaving 5 bases not matched to a gene. This CDR3 has 15 residues. This clone was seen just once. Produced via immunoSEQ multiplex PCR; TCRdb's table is partial and in-frame only. The table lists about 120,000 clones, roughly 80% of them singletons. The sample consisted of peripheral blood. The sequence was collected from a man between 65 and 79 years old with acute or convalescent COVID-19. The chain couples TRBV24-1 to TRBJ1-5; 11 bases are shared with TRBD1. This CDR3 is CATSERTGGIQPQHF. As DNA, the CDR3 is TGTGCCACCAGTGAACGGACAGGGGGCATACAGCCCCAGCATTTT.